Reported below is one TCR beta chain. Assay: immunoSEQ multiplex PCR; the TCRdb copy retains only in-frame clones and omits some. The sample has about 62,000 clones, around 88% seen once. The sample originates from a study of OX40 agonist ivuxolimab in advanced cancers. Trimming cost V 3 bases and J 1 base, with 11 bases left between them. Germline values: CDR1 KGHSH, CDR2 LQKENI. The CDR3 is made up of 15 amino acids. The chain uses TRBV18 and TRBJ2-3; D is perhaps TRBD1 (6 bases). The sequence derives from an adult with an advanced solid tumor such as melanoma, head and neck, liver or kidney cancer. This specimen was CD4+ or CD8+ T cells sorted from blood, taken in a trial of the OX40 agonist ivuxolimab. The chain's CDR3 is CASSPQQGGTDTQYF. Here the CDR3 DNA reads TGTGCCAGCTCACCGCAACAGGGCGGCACAGATACGCAGTATTTT.